The 2 T cell receptor beta chains given below trace back to one sample, sequenced in a study of T cells expressing NK-cell markers. TCRdb re-analyzed the 5' RACE reads; it lists each CDR3 protein once, without DNA. The sample data list about 550,000 distinct CDR3 sequences. The source material was blood T cells: a sorted CD56 or NKG2C T cell subset, CD4+ or CD8+ T cells, or bulk PBMC T cells (not recorded which). Source of these receptors: a man younger than 30 in good health.

This rearrangement joins TRBV7-2 to TRBJ1-2; TCRdb names TRBD1, which stays unverified in the absence of DNA. The CDR3 is made up of 15 amino acids. The germline V gene encodes CDR1 SGHTA and CDR2 FQGNSA. This CDR3 reads CASSLSRSPNYGYTF.

The rearrangement uses TRBV5-1 and TRBJ2-1; TCRdb reports TRBD1, a call that lacks DNA to check it against. Germline CDR1 and CDR2: SGHRS and YFSETQ. The CDR3 is 17 amino acids. CDR3 region: CASSLGTGLSGYNEQFF.